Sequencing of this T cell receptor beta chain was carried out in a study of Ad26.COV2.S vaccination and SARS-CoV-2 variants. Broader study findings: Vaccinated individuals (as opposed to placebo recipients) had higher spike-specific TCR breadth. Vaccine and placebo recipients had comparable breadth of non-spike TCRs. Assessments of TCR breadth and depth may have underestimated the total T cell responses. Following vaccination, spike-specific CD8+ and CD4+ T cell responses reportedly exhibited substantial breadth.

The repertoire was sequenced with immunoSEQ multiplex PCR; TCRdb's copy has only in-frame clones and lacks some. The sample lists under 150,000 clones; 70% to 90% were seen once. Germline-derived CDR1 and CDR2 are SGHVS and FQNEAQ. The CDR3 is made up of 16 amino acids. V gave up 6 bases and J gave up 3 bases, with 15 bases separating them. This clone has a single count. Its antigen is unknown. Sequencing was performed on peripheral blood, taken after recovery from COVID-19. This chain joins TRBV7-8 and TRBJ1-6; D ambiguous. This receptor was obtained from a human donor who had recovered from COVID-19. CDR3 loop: CASRRVPTGYNSPLHF. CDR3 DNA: TGTGCCAGCAGAAGGGTCCCCACGGGCTATAATTCACCCCTCCACTTT. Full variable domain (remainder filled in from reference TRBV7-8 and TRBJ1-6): GAGVSQSPRYKVAKRGQDVALRCDPISGHVSLFWYQQALGQGPEFLTYFQNEAQLDKSGLPSDRFFAERPEGSVSTLKIQRTQQEDSAVYLCASRRVPTGYNSPLHFGNGTRLTVT.